The subject of this entry is one T cell receptor beta chain. The CDR3 is 14 amino acids. With V trimmed by 4 bases and J by 7 bases, 9 bases remained unmatched. Germline V lookup: CDR1 LGHDT, CDR2 YNNKEL (reference sequence). This specimen belongs to a study of spatial heterogeneity in lung cancer. At the level of the study: The study consistently detected more beta-chain than alpha-chain sequences.

As to time point: blood at routine non-recurrence follow-up after resection. Sequencing of whole RNA from tumor, nontumor lung or frozen PBMC involved no sorting. A distinct unique molecular identifier was carried by each TCR cDNA molecule. MiXCR, applied by TCRdb to the 5' RACE reads, yields one record per CDR3 protein. The profile shows about 120,000 distinct CDR3 sequences, more than 9% of them singletons. The starting material was PBMCs, obtained at follow-up. The clonotype was recovered from a male donor with early-stage non-small cell lung cancer. The V call is TRBV3-1, the J call TRBJ1-1, with 7 bases identical to TRBD1. The CDR3 DNA reads TGTGCCAGCAGCCCATGGGGACAGATATATGAAGCTTTCTTT. Translating gives CASSPWGQIYEAFF.